Sequencing of this TCR beta chain was carried out in a study of glioma-infiltrating T cells. This clonotype was observed at least ten times. Antigen specificity is unknown. The iRepertoire nested amplicon-rescue multiplex PCR amplified TCR alpha and beta CDR3s from RNA. Tissue mRNA or PBMC total RNA, about 85-400 ng, went into one-step reverse transcription and amplification. TCRdb called the multiplex PCR reads again in MiXCR, with one record for every CDR3 protein. This sample yields more than 100,000 distinct CDR3 sequences, of which 29% are seen a single time; 44% belongs to the top ten. The CDR3 loop spans 15 amino acids. Trimming left V 4 bases short and J 2 bases short, with 14 bases between. The study, taken as a whole, reports: Tissue-blood divergence was below expectation in non-neoplastic patients, above in gliomas. Very few CDR3 sequences were shared between tissue and blood.

The chain uses TRBV12-3 or TRBV12-4 and TRBJ2-5; perhaps TRBD1 as D (6 bases). The sample was glioma tissue, nonneoplastic brain tissue, or PBMCs (not recorded which). This TCR came from a human donor with low-grade glioma or glioblastoma, undergoing nonglioma brain surgery, or in good health (not recorded which). CDR3: CASSSRRDIQETQYF. CDR3 bases: TGTGCCAGCAGTTCACGCCGGGACATTCAAGAGACCCAGTACTTC.